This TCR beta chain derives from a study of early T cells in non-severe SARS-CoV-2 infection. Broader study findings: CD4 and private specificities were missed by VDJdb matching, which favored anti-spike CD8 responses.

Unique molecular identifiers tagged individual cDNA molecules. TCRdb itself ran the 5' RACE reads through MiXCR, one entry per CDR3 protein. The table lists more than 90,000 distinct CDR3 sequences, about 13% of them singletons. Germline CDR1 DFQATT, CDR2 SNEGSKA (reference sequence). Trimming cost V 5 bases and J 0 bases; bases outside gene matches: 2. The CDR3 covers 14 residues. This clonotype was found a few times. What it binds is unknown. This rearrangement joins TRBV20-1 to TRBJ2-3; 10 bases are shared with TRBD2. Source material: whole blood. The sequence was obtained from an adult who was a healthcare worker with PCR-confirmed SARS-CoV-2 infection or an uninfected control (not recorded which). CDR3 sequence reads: CSARSGGSTDTQYF. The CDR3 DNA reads TGCAGTGCTCGTAGCGGGGGGAGCACAGATACGCAGTATTTT.